The next 21 T cell receptor beta chains were all read from a single sample in a study of T cells in localized non-small cell lung cancer. Sequencing used immunoSEQ multiplex PCR; TCRdb keeps in-frame clones, though not all of them. Of about 33,000 clones listed, around 93% are singletons. Here the sequenced sample was peripheral blood, taken before any cancer treatment. The source is a female donor over 55 with stage I lung adenocarcinoma.

The chain employs TRBV5-1 and TRBJ2-2; TRBD2 matches at 8 bases. Germline loops: CDR1 SGHRS, CDR2 YFSETQ. This CDR3 is 15 amino acids long. Germline trimming cut 4 bases from V and 4 bases from J; bases unmatched to any gene: 6. The chain's CDR3 is CASSAGGRGTGELFF. For the CDR3, the DNA is TGCGCCAGCAGCGCGGGGGGCCGTGGCACCGGGGAGCTGTTTTTT. Full variable domain (missing parts from reference TRBV5-1 and TRBJ2-2): KAGVTQTPRYLIKTRGQQVTLSCSPISGHRSVSWYQQTPGQGLQFLFEYFSETQRNKGNFPGRFSGRQFSNSRSEMNVSTLELGDSALYLCASSAGGRGTGELFFGEGSRLTVL.

In its sample, this clone was seen once. The chain recombines TRBV21-1 with TRBJ2-1; the table's D call, TRBD2, has no DNA check behind it. TRBV21-1 is annotated as a pseudogene. The CDR3 is made up of 14 amino acids. DNA of the CDR3: TGTGCCAGCAGCATAACTAGCGGGGGGAATGAGCAGTTCTTC. Protein product: CASSITSGGNEQFF.

V is TRBV5-1 and J is TRBJ2-5, with a weak D call TRBD2 (6 bases). The CDR3 sequence is 15 residues long. Germline loops: CDR1 SGHRS, CDR2 YFSETQ. The V and J ends lost 7 bases and 2 bases respectively, with 18 bases between them. The CDR3 region is CASYYTAGTQETQYF. The CDR3 DNA sequence: TGCGCCAGCTACTATACCGCCGGGACTCAAGAGACCCAGTACTTC.

The rearrangement links TRBV6-5 to TRBJ1-1, with 9 bases that match TRBD1. The V segment lost 4 bases and the J segment 5 bases; nucleotides outside the gene matches: 2. The CDR3 is 13 residues long. The germline CDR1 and CDR2 sequences are MNHEY and SVGAGI. Here the CDR3 reads CASSFDRGTEAFF. The CDR3 coding sequence is TGTGCCAGCAGTTTTGACAGGGGGACTGAAGCTTTCTTT.

The chain joins TRBV29-1 to TRBJ1-1; 9 bases match TRBD1. V shed 7 bases, J shed 5 bases, and the junction held 5 bases outside the gene matches. CDR1 and CDR2 (germline): SQVTM, ANQGSEA. The CDR3 totals 12 residues. CDR3: CSADRGGTEAFF. In DNA form, the CDR3 reads TGCAGCGCAGACAGGGGGGGAACTGAAGCTTTCTTT.

The chain is built from TRBV18 and TRBJ1-2; 7 nucleotides agree with TRBD1. CDR1 and CDR2 (germline): KGHSH, LQKENI. Germline trimming cut 6 bases from V and 4 bases from J; bases unmatched to any gene: 5. The CDR3 is 13 residues long. The CDR3 nucleotides are TGTGCCAGCTCCCCAGACAGGGTCTATGGCTACACCTTC. Translated, it gives CASSPDRVYGYTF.

DNA for the CDR3: TGCAGTGCTAGAGACCAGGGTGAGCAGTACTTC. Residues: CSARDQGEQYF. The rearrangement uses TRBV20-1 and TRBJ2-7; TRBD1 is a possible D gene (5 bases). This CDR3 spans 11 amino acids. V was cut by 0 bases and J by 7 bases, with 7 bases left in between. Germline-derived CDR1 and CDR2 are DFQATT and SNEGSKA (reference sequence).

The rearrangement uses TRBV19 and TRBJ1-2; 7 bases fit TRBD1. This CDR3 has 16 amino acids. Germline CDR1 and CDR2: LNHDA and SQIVND (reference sequence). V lost 3 bases and J lost 8; bases outside the gene matches: 15. In nucleotides, the CDR3 is TGTGCCAGTAGTATTGGGACAGCGGCGATGGTTCGCGGCTACACCTTC. Translation gives CASSIGTAAMVRGYTF.

The chain links TRBV18 to TRBJ2-2; D call uncertain. V was cut by 2 bases and J by 3 bases, with 4 bases left in between. The CDR3 is made up of 13 amino acids. The germline V gene encodes CDR1 KGHSH and CDR2 LQKENI. DNA of the CDR3: TGTGCCAGCTCACCAACGGACACCGGGGAGCTGTTTTTT. Translated, it gives CASSPTDTGELFF.

The chain uses TRBV18 and TRBJ2-2; D unresolved. Trimming took off 2 bases at V and 0 bases at J, with 4 bases between the two ends. CDR1 and CDR2 (germline): KGHSH, LQKENI. The CDR3 runs to 14 residues. DNA for the CDR3: TGTGCCAGCTCACCATCAGCGAACACCGGGGAGCTGTTTTTT. Protein product: CASSPSANTGELFF.

This chain connects TRBV5-4 to TRBJ2-1; 16 bases map to TRBD2. Germline-derived CDR1 and CDR2 are SGHNT and YYREEE (reference sequence). The length of the CDR3 is 16 residues. V was pared by 4 bases and J by 9 bases, with 7 bases of the junction left unmatched. CDR3 region: CASSAGTSGGAAEQFF. CDR3 DNA: TGTGCCAGCAGCGCGGGGACTAGCGGGGGGGCGGCTGAGCAGTTCTTC.

This chain uses TRBV4-3 with TRBJ1-5, with D possibly TRBD1 on 5 matching bases. The length of the CDR3 is 15 residues. The V end lost 0 bases, the J end lost 6 bases, and 12 bases lay between the germline ends. Per the germline V gene, CDR1 is LGHNA and CDR2 is YSLEER. CDR3 loop: CASSQDAGPGQPQHF. Written as DNA, the CDR3 is TGCGCCAGCAGCCAAGACGCAGGGCCGGGTCAGCCCCAGCATTTT.

On this clone itself: Other DNA sequences of this sample code for an identical CDR3. The chain carries TRBV4-3 and TRBJ1-1, with TRBD1 identical over 9 bases. The CDR3 is made up of 15 amino acids. Germline CDR1 is LGHNA and CDR2 is YSLEER. With V trimmed by 2 bases and J by 7 bases, 8 bases remained unmatched. CDR3 residues: CASSQSGTGGFEAFF. The CDR3 nucleotides are TGCGCCAGCAGCCAAAGCGGAACAGGGGGCTTTGAAGCTTTCTTT.

The chain recombines TRBV14 with TRBJ1-6, with D perhaps TRBD1 (6 bases). V was cut by 3 bases and J by 7 bases, with 13 bases left in between. In germline, CDR1 is SGHDN, CDR2 FVKESK. The CDR3 is made up of 15 amino acids. DNA of the CDR3: TGTGCCAGCAGCCAGTTCGGGGGGCTGAATTCACCCCTCCACTTT. Amino acid sequence: CASSQFGGLNSPLHF.

This rearrangement joins TRBV7-2 to TRBJ1-3, with D perhaps TRBD1 (5 bases). V lost 5 bases and J 4 bases, leaving 9 bases between the germline ends. Germline values: CDR1 SGHTA, CDR2 FQGNSA. This CDR3 has 13 residues. CDR3 amino acids: CASSSNRGNTIYF. The CDR3 DNA follows: TGTGCCAGCAGCAGTAACAGGGGAAACACCATATATTTT.

This sequence joins TRBV28 and TRBJ1-2; D not resolved. V lost 5 bases and J lost 1, with 8 bases in between. The V gene's germline CDR1 is MDHEN and CDR2 SYDVKM. The length of the CDR3 is 13 residues. In DNA, the CDR3 is TGTGCCAGCAGTACCCCGCTTAACTATGGCTACACCTTC. Protein sequence: CASSTPLNYGYTF.

This sequence joins TRBV7-2 and TRBJ2-3, with 7 bases lining up with TRBD1. The CDR3 has 13 amino acids. CDR1 SGHTA and CDR2 FQGNSA come from the germline V gene. J lost 6 bases, V lost 4 bases, and 4 bases had no gene match. For the CDR3, the DNA is TGTGCCAGCAGCTGGAAAGGGGGCGATACGCAGTATTTT. Amino acids: CASSWKGGDTQYF.

V is TRBV18 and J is TRBJ2-7; the D is unclear. Germline CDR1 and CDR2: KGHSH and LQKENI. The CDR3 extends over 13 amino acids. V lost 0 bases, J lost 5 bases, and 8 bases lay in between. The CDR3 here is CASSPPVSHEQYF. The DNA of the CDR3 is TGTGCCAGCTCACCACCGGTCAGCCACGAGCAGTACTTC.

CDR3: CASSEPAGTTGELFF. CDR3 bases: TGTGCCAGCAGTGAACCAGCGGGGACCACCGGGGAGCTGTTTTTT. This chain connects TRBV2 to TRBJ2-2, with 7 positions matching TRBD2. The CDR3 sequence is 15 residues long. V lost 2 bases to trimming and J lost 4 bases; unmatched junction nucleotides: 4. The germline gives CDR1 SNHLY, CDR2 FYNNEI.

The chain uses TRBV6-4 and TRBJ1-1, with D uncertain. Trimming shortened V by 4 bases and J by 4 bases, and 13 bases separated the two germline ends. The CDR3 contains 14 residues. CDR1 is MRHNA, CDR2 SNTAGT, per germline. CDR3 residues: CASSAEGWGTEAFF. The CDR3 DNA is TGTGCCAGCAGTGCCGAGGGTTGGGGCACTGAAGCTTTCTTT.

The chain links TRBV6-5 to TRBJ1-3, with D uncertain. The V end was cut by 10 bases, the J end by 0 bases, with 10 bases between. Germline V CDR1 and CDR2: MNHEY, SVGAGI. The CDR3 loop spans 13 amino acids. The CDR3 sequence: CATRESSGNTIYF. CDR3 in DNA: TGTGCCACCCGGGAAAGCTCTGGAAACACCATATATTTT.